This T cell receptor (beta chain) was documented in a study of blood T cell repertoires in COVID-19. Per the original methods: Cell counts per sample came from amplifying reference gene primers. The protocol was immunoSEQ multiplex PCR, while the TCRdb copy is restricted to in-frame clones and leaves out a portion. V and J calls and clone size come straight from that table; D and trimming were deduced from the DNA. The table records more than 95,000 clones, more than 80% of them present only once. The length of the CDR3 is 12 residues. CDR1 SGHTA and CDR2 FQGNSA come from the germline V gene. Trimming pared 3 bases from V and 3 bases from J, leaving 2 bases between.

Sequences were obtained from peripheral blood. The origin of this receptor is a man aged 55 to 69 with acute or convalescent COVID-19. The chain combines TRBV7-2 with TRBJ2-2; D gene uncertain. In DNA form, the CDR3 reads TGTGCCAGCAGCTTCGACACCGGGGAGCTGTTTTTT. Translation gives CASSFDTGELFF.